These T cell receptor beta chains were read from a single sample in a study of T cell responses to AZD1222 COVID-19 vaccine. Method: immunoSEQ multiplex PCR; TCRdb's copy keeps in-frame clones and lacks some. This repertoire shows just over 80,000 clones, more than 80% found once; its top ten account for around 5.8%. The starting material was peripheral blood, obtained on day 0 of AZD1222 vaccination. The receptor set was obtained from an adult in good health. Both conserved end residues are part of each CDR3. A D gene is named only where the DNA matches it firmly. Not every row has a clone size; where given, it reads once, few, many or a size class.

>TRBJ2-3|-|TRBD2|TRBV5-1
CASSLDLPGTSSTDTQYF
TGCGCCAGCAGTTTGGACCTCCCCGGGACTAGCTCGACAGATACGCAGTATTTT
>TRBJ1-1|-|TRBD1|TRBV30
CAWSVSQGAIWTEAFF
TGTGCCTGGAGTGTAAGTCAGGGGGCGATTTGGACTGAAGCTTTCTTT
>TRBJ1-2|once|-|TRBV29-1
CSVADANYGYTF
TGCAGCGTTGCGGACGCTAACTATGGCTACACCTTC
>TRBJ2-2|once|-|TRBV10-3
CAIKIGGNTGELFF
TGTGCCATCAAGATCGGGGGGAACACCGGGGAGCTGTTTTTT
>TRBJ1-1|once|-|TRBV7-9
CASSPNQNTEAFF
TGTGCCAGCAGCCCAAACCAGAACACTGAAGCTTTCTTT
>TRBJ1-2|-|-|TRBV18
CASSPTAGDGYTF
TGTGCCAGCTCACCTACGGCAGGGGACGGCTACACCTTC
>TRBJ1-2|-|-|TRBV4-2
CASSQDLPDYGYTF
TGTGCCAGCAGCCAAGATCTCCCAGACTATGGCTACACCTTC
>TRBJ2-6|-|-|TRBV7-3
CASSIVAGANSGANVLTF
TGTGCCAGCAGCATCGTGGCAGGGGCTAACTCTGGGGCCAACGTCCTGACTTTC
>TRBJ1-2|-|-|TRBV30
CAWSTSLGGYTF
TGTGCCTGGAGTACATCCCTCGGGGGCTACACCTTC
>TRBJ2-7|-|-|TRBV20-1
CSASGGRVGPLEQYF
TGCAGTGCTAGTGGGGGCAGGGTGGGTCCCTTAGAGCAGTACTTC
>TRBJ1-1|-|TRBD1|TRBV4-3
CASSQQQGEAEAFF
TGCGCCAGCAGCCAACAACAGGGGGAGGCTGAAGCTTTCTTT
>TRBJ1-2|-|TRBD1|TRBV30
CAWNRDRGGYTF
TGTGCCTGGAACCGGGACAGGGGTGGCTACACCTTC
>TRBJ2-1|-|TRBD1|TRBV6-5
CASRTDRGGYNEQFF
TGTGCCAGCAGAACAGACAGGGGTGGCTACAATGAGCAGTTCTTC
>TRBJ1-4|few|TRBD1|TRBV27
CASSPRDSNEKLFF
TGTGCCAGCAGTCCCCGGGACAGTAATGAAAAACTGTTTTTT
>TRBJ2-1|-|-|TRBV4-1
CASSQVQDDEQFF
TGCGCCAGCAGCCAAGTTCAGGACGATGAGCAGTTCTTC
>TRBJ1-1|-|-|TRBV24-1
CATSEGKGNTEAFF
TGTGCCACCAGTGAGGGTAAGGGGAACACTGAAGCTTTCTTT
>TRBJ2-7|-|-|TRBV27
CASSPRQQEAYEQYF
TGTGCCAGCAGTCCCCGACAACAGGAAGCCTACGAGCAGTACTTC
>TRBJ2-1|-|TRBD2|TRBV27
CASYFGTSWNEQFF
TGTGCCAGCTACTTCGGGACTAGTTGGAATGAGCAGTTCTTC
>TRBJ1-1|once|-|TRBV5-1
CASSWTVDTEAFF
TGCGCCAGCAGCTGGACAGTTGACACTGAAGCTTTCTTT
>TRBJ2-7|-|-|TRBV4-3
CASSQEGPQQTYEQYF
TGCGCCAGCAGCCAGGAAGGTCCCCAACAGACCTACGAGCAGTACTTC
>TRBJ2-7|few|TRBD1|TRBV6-2/TRBV6-3
CASSLTGTASWEQYF
TGTGCCAGCAGTCTTACCGGGACAGCTTCGTGGGAGCAGTACTTC
>TRBJ2-3|-|-|TRBV10-3
CAISEPTVNLLADTQYF
TGTGCCATCAGTGAGCCTACAGTGAACCTACTCGCAGATACGCAGTATTTT
>TRBJ2-7|-|TRBD1|TRBV29-1
CSVMDRVSYEQYF
TGCAGCGTTATGGACAGGGTCTCCTACGAGCAGTACTTC
>TRBJ1-5|-|-|TRBV6-6
CASKDSAHSNQPQHF
TGTGCCAGCAAAGACAGTGCCCATAGCAATCAGCCCCAGCATTTT
>TRBJ1-1|few|-|TRBV9
CASSVGGSGIEAFF
TGTGCCAGCAGCGTAGGGGGGTCGGGGATTGAAGCTTTCTTT
>TRBJ1-1|-|-|TRBV7-2
CASSSRTVRNTEAFF
TGTGCCAGCAGCTCGCGTACCGTACGGAACACTGAAGCTTTCTTT
>TRBJ1-2|once|TRBD1|TRBV28
CASSLGTGVYGYTF
TGTGCCAGCAGTTTAGGGACAGGGGTCTATGGCTACACCTTC
>TRBJ1-5|-|-|TRBV7-3
CASSFAGGINQPQHF
TGTGCCAGCAGCTTTGCTGGGGGCATCAATCAGCCCCAGCATTTT
>TRBJ1-6|-|TRBD1|TRBV11-1
CASSLRQGADSPLHF
TGTGCCAGCAGCTTAAGACAGGGTGCGGATTCACCCCTCCACTTT
>TRBJ2-1|-|-|TRBV4-1
CASSQDFWGFNKYNEQFF
TGCGCCAGCAGCCAAGATTTCTGGGGGTTTAATAAATACAATGAGCAGTTCTTC
>TRBJ1-2|-|TRBD1|TRBV7-3
CASSSTVGQTGERNYGYTF
TGTGCCAGCAGCTCCACCGTGGGGCAGACAGGGGAACGCAACTATGGCTACACCTTC
>TRBJ2-5|-|TRBD2|TRBV6-5
CASSLGTSRGETQYF
TGTGCCAGCAGTTTGGGGACTAGCCGAGGAGAGACCCAGTACTTC
>TRBJ1-1|-|TRBD1|TRBV9
CASSVAPGQGAMIRRQNTEAFF
TGTGCCAGCAGCGTAGCCCCGGGACAGGGGGCGATGATTAGGAGACAGAACACTGAAGCTTTCTTT
>TRBJ1-6|-|TRBD1|TRBV6-5
CASSYEGDRGSPLHF
TGTGCCAGCAGTTACGAAGGGGACAGGGGCTCACCCCTCCACTTT
>TRBJ2-1|-|-|TRBV30
CAWSVKGPDEQFF
TGTGCCTGGAGTGTAAAGGGGCCCGACGAGCAGTTCTTC
>TRBJ1-2|once|-|TRBV11-2
CASSQDYYGYTF
TGTGCCAGCAGCCAGGACTATTATGGCTACACCTTC
>TRBJ1-2|few|TRBD1|TRBV5-6
CASSLYRGGGYTF
TGTGCCAGCAGCTTATACAGGGGAGGTGGCTACACCTTC
>TRBJ1-1|-|TRBD1|TRBV13
CASSLGDRDNTEAFF
TGTGCCAGCAGCTTAGGGGACAGGGATAACACTGAAGCTTTCTTT
>TRBJ2-7|-|-|TRBV5-4
CASSLAAGHEQYF
TGTGCCAGCAGCTTGGCCGCAGGCCACGAGCAGTACTTC
>TRBJ1-1|-|-|TRBV5-5
CASRYQGTEAFF
TGTGCCAGCAGATACCAGGGAACTGAAGCTTTCTTT
>TRBJ1-1|-|-|TRBV30
CAWTPQMNTEVFF
TGTGCCTGGACCCCCCAAATGAACACTGAAGTTTTCTTT
>TRBJ2-3|-|TRBD1|TRBV28
CAVEGDRVWEGTDTQYF
TGTGCCGTCGAGGGGGACAGGGTTTGGGAGGGCACAGATACGCAGTATTTT
>TRBJ1-2|-|-|TRBV2
CASRQRNYGYTF
TGTGCCAGCAGACAGCGAAACTATGGCTACACCTTC
>TRBJ1-3|-|TRBD1|TRBV9
CASSVQGASGNTIYF
TGTGCCAGCAGCGTACAGGGGGCCTCTGGAAACACCATATATTTT
>TRBJ2-3|-|TRBD2|TRBV4-3
CASSQDSNRGGAYTQYF
TGCGCCAGCAGCCAAGATTCGAATCGCGGGGGGGCCTATACGCAGTATTTT
>TRBJ1-2|-|-|TRBV3-1/TRBV3-2
CASSQDIKGYGYTF
TGTGCCAGCAGCCAAGATATAAAGGGCTATGGCTACACCTTC
>TRBJ2-7|-|-|TRBV6-6
CASTRVHSYEQYF
TGTGCCAGCACTAGAGTCCACTCCTACGAGCAGTACTTC
>TRBJ2-3|-|-|TRBV5-1
CASVRGGVHADTQYF
TGCGCCAGCGTACGAGGAGGGGTCCACGCAGATACGCAGTATTTT
>TRBJ1-2|-|-|TRBV28
CASSLGVRDSGYTF
TGTGCCAGCAGTTTAGGAGTGCGGGACTCGGGCTACACCTTC
>TRBJ1-5|-|-|TRBV7-9
CASSLGSGLQPQHF
TGCGCCAGCAGCTTAGGGTCCGGATTGCAGCCCCAGCATTTT
>TRBJ1-1|-|TRBD1|TRBV5-1
CASSGGTGGVTEAFF
TGCGCCAGCAGCGGGGGGACAGGGGGCGTCACTGAAGCTTTCTTT